This T cell receptor (beta chain) was found in a study of early T cells in non-severe SARS-CoV-2 infection. Germline CDR1 and CDR2: SQVTM and ANQGSEA. The CDR3 runs to 13 residues. Deletions cut 1 base from V and 0 bases from J, with 7 bases between. TCRdb called the 5' RACE reads again in MiXCR, with one record for every CDR3 protein. The sample includes around 49,000 distinct CDR3 sequences, roughly 11% of them seen just once. Sequencing was carried out using whole blood. This clonotype originated in an adult who was a healthcare worker with PCR-confirmed SARS-CoV-2 infection or an uninfected control (not recorded which). The chain is built from TRBV29-1 and TRBJ2-7; D not resolved. The CDR3 spells CSVEVTSSYEQYF. CDR3 nucleotides: TGCAGCGTTGAAGTCACGAGCTCCTACGAGCAGTACTTC.